These T cell receptor beta chains were read from a single sample in a study of lymphopenia after photon versus proton radiotherapy. The table came from immunoSEQ multiplex PCR; TCRdb's copy has only in-frame clones and leaves some out. The data hold 160,000 or so clones, with roughly nine tenths observed a single time. This specimen was peripheral blood, taken from a patient treated with photon-based radiotherapy. These receptors were taken from a man between 45 and 60 years old with gastric cancer. CDR3s leave out the opening cysteine and the closing phenylalanine or tryptophan.

TRBJ2-7	12	TRBV5-6	ASSPLGRSYEQY
TRBJ1-4	13	TRBV7-2	ASSPGGTGNEKLF
TRBJ1-3	12	TRBV30	AWSGKGSGNTIY
TRBJ2-1	10	TRBV27	ASSRLSGPGF
TRBJ2-1	10	TRBV15	ATRFGVGGQF
TRBJ1-2	10	TRBV29-1	SVEGLSYGYT
TRBJ1-2	13	TRBV18	ASSPDTGQGAGYT
TRBJ2-1	13	TRBV6-4	ASSAKGGDYNEQF
TRBJ2-5	12	TRBV11-2	ASSLLVQRQTQY
TRBJ2-3	13	TRBV2	ASSLAGGYTDTQY
TRBJ2-2	13	TRBV27	ASRETTAYTGELF
TRBJ1-4	12	TRBV18	ASSPKSTNEKLF
TRBJ1-5	13	TRBV30	AWSDRALIRQPQH
TRBJ2-7	13	TRBV5-1	ASSLVGTPLGEQY
TRBJ2-7	12	TRBV29-1	SVGVQGVSYEQY
TRBJ2-7	11	TRBV5-4	ASSLGSSYEQY
TRBJ1-2	11	TRBV7-9	ASSPLTAYGYT
TRBJ1-2	13	TRBV19	ASSIVVAASYGYT
TRBJ1-5	11	TRBV2	ATKGADGQPQH
TRBJ2-6	14	TRBV6-6	ASRGGPSSGANVLT